This is a list of T cell receptor beta chains from one sample in a study of STAT5B mutations in CD4+ large granular lymphocyte leukemia. Assay used: immunoSEQ multiplex PCR; TCRdb lists only in-frame clones, some missing. The sample has 30,000 to 40,000 clones, roughly 65% seen once; the top ten hold 2.5% to 3%. The source material was CD4+ T cells from blood buffy coats. The receptors come from a human donor in good health. Both conserved end residues are part of each CDR3.

j_call v_call cdr3_aa
TRBJ2-3 TRBV15 CATSIDRGSLGLTDTQYF
TRBJ1-6 TRBV9 CASSVGRSDSPLHF
TRBJ1-2 TRBV6-5 CASRRRPNYGYTF
TRBJ1-5 TRBV7-8 CASSLVGGVAISQPQHF
TRBJ1-4 TRBV30 CAWRGTEKEKLFF
TRBJ2-1 TRBV6-5 CASMRLAGSNEQFF
TRBJ2-3 TRBV5-1 CVSSRVGDTDTQYF
TRBJ2-7 TRBV11-3 CASSLGLGSDEQYF
TRBJ1-6 TRBV19 CASSEGSSYNSPLHF
TRBJ2-1 TRBV4-3 CASSPGLYNEQFF
TRBJ2-5 TRBV6-5 CASSYSLTSGQETQYF
TRBJ1-1 TRBV19 CASSMWGRNTEAFF
TRBJ1-5 TRBV5-1 CASSLTGDSNQPQHF
TRBJ2-5 TRBV4-2 CASSQVGLAPKLETQYF
TRBJ2-3 TRBV4-1 CASSQDGLAGGGTDTQYF
TRBJ2-1 TRBV19 CASSIDGTSGASSYNEQFF
TRBJ2-5 TRBV4-1 CASSLRDSQETQYF
TRBJ2-1 TRBV20-1 CSAGGNEQFF
TRBJ1-5 TRBV7-8 CASSLEGPQHF
TRBJ1-6 TRBV5-5 CASSVRGSDNSPLHF
TRBJ1-1 TRBV2 CASRYDRADTEAFF
TRBJ1-1 TRBV5-1 CASSLDGQGYTEAFF
TRBJ2-3 TRBV18 CASSPRRRTRGTDTQYF
TRBJ2-7 TRBV27 CASSFGPLVTEQYF
TRBJ2-2 TRBV10-1 CASSTSGANTGELFF
TRBJ2-5 TRBV2 CASTALSGGGETQYF
TRBJ2-5 TRBV5-4 CASSLGRVVGETQYF
TRBJ1-2 TRBV5-6 CASSLGQAGDYGYTF
TRBJ1-4 TRBV6-5 CASSYSPTGRDEKLFF
TRBJ1-4 TRBV9 CASSPQGARKLFF
TRBJ2-5 TRBV7-3 CASSLNPPLFGETQYF
TRBJ1-2 TRBV14 CASSQVRGPSSRVYTF
TRBJ1-5 TRBV7-2 CASSLIGGNQPQHF
TRBJ2-3 TRBV5-4 CASSDGFRDTQYF
TRBJ2-1 TRBV5-8 CASSLGLSPSLNEQFF
TRBJ2-5 TRBV18 CASSATLFQETQYF
TRBJ1-5 TRBV5-8 CASTLTGFSNQPQHF
TRBJ2-4 TRBV6-6 CASSSRREGVNIQYF
TRBJ1-1 TRBV5-1 CASSLLGQVSTEAFF
TRBJ1-1 TRBV18 CASSPQEGGLTEAFF
TRBJ1-2 TRBV7-2 CASSSSGGQYGYTF